Presented here are 20 T cell receptor beta chains from one specimen sequenced in a study of cytomegalovirus exposure and HLA in healthy donors. PCR employed 60 Vbeta and 13 Jbeta primers. The table came from immunoSEQ multiplex PCR; TCRdb's copy has only in-frame clones and leaves some out. The sample contains roughly 170,000 clones, 77% of which appear only once. The source material was PBMCs. Receptors were obtained from a woman between 25 and 40 years old in good health and CMV-seropositive.

The gene calls are TRBV6-6 and TRBJ2-7; TRBD1 aligns across 8 bases. CDR1 is MNHNY and CDR2 is SVGAGI in the germline V gene (reference sequence). The CDR3 spans 16 residues. The J segment lost 7 bases and the V segment lost 5 bases, leaving 16 bases of the junction unmatched. The CDR3 nucleotides are TGTGCCAGCAGTAAAATCCAGGGGGCGCGAGGGGGGGAGCAGTACTTC. Its protein is CASSKIQGARGGEQYF.

The chain joins TRBV11-2 to TRBJ2-7; D is perhaps TRBD2 (6 bases). The CDR3 is made up of 16 amino acids. The V and J ends lost 5 bases and 4 bases respectively, with 21 bases between them. The V gene's germline CDR1 is SGHAT and CDR2 FQNNGV. CDR3 in DNA: TGTGCCAGCAGCCCCGTCCCGGCGGGGAGAGGTTACGAGCAGTACTTC. The encoded protein is CASSPVPAGRGYEQYF.

The chain recombines TRBV5-1 with TRBJ2-3; 13 bases map to TRBD2. CDR1 SGHRS and CDR2 YFSETQ come from the germline V gene. The CDR3 has 17 residues. V lost 1 base, J lost 6 bases, and 8 bases stayed unmatched. The CDR3, as DNA: TGCGCCAGCAGCTTGACTAGCGGGAGGGCCCTCCCGGATACGCAGTATTTT. Translation gives CASSLTSGRALPDTQYF.

The chain combines TRBV5-1 with TRBJ2-7, with D unclear. Germline V CDR1 and CDR2: SGHRS, YFSETQ. V was trimmed by 5 bases and J by 4 bases, leaving 16 bases between them. This CDR3 contains 14 residues. The CDR3 here is CASRLLPFPYEQYF. The CDR3 DNA reads TGCGCCAGCAGATTACTACCATTTCCGTACGAGCAGTACTTC.

This clone has a single count. The genes are TRBV30 and TRBJ2-1, with 8 bases lining up with TRBD2. CDR1 is GTSNPN, CDR2 SVGIG, per germline (reference sequence). This CDR3 has 12 residues. V gave up 2 bases and J gave up 11 bases; unmatched junction bases: 5. DNA for the CDR3: TGTGCCTGGAGTCCCACTAGCGGAAAGCAGTTCTTC. Its translation: CAWSPTSGKQFF.

This sequence joins TRBV4-1 and TRBJ1-5; 8 nucleotides match TRBD1. There are 14 residues in the CDR3. V lost 4 bases, J lost 6 bases, and 5 bases stayed unmatched. Germline V gives CDR1 MGHRA, CDR2 YSYEKL. CDR3 in DNA: TGCGCCAGCAGCCTACAGGGGGATGCTCAGCCCCAGCATTTT. This sequence encodes CASSLQGDAQPQHF.

This chain uses TRBV5-6 with TRBJ2-5; D is perhaps TRBD1 (5 bases). CDR3 size: 14 residues. Per the germline V gene, CDR1 is SGHDT and CDR2 is YYEEEE. V dropped 5 bases and J dropped 3 bases, with 14 bases sitting between them. CDR3 protein: CASSSGWVEETQYF. CDR3 nucleotides: TGTGCCAGCAGTTCAGGGTGGGTTGAAGAGACCCAGTACTTC.

V is TRBV5-8 and J is TRBJ2-1; TRBD1 is a possible D gene (6 bases). From germline, CDR1 is SGHTS and CDR2 YDEGEE. CDR3 size: 13 residues. V gave up 8 bases and J gave up 2 bases, with 11 bases separating them. The CDR3 here is CASNGQTYNEQFF. In DNA, the CDR3 is TGTGCCAGTAACGGACAGACCTACAATGAGCAGTTCTTC.

The J gene is TRBJ2-7, the V gene TRBV6-5; 8 bases match TRBD2. Trimming removed 6 bases from V and 2 bases from J; junction bases left unmatched: 0. CDR1 is MNHEY and CDR2 is SVGAGI in the germline V gene. This CDR3 is built from 12 residues. CDR3 region: CASRTSAYEQYF. CDR3 DNA: TGTGCCAGCAGGACTAGCGCCTACGAGCAGTACTTC.

The chain couples TRBV10-3 to TRBJ2-1; TRBD1 is a possible D gene (6 bases). This CDR3 contains 14 residues. CDR1 and CDR2 (germline): ENHRY, SYGVKD. The germline V and J ends were trimmed by 0 bases and 9 bases, with 12 bases remaining between them. The CDR3 sequence: CAISESVGGREQFF. CDR3 bases: TGTGCCATCAGTGAGTCGGTTGGGGGCCGTGAGCAGTTCTTC.

J is TRBJ2-7 and V is TRBV27; tentative D call: TRBD1 (5 bases). The CDR3 extends over 14 amino acids. Looked up from germline, CDR1 is MNHEY and CDR2 is SMNVEV (reference sequence). Trimming took 4 bases from V and 1 from J, leaving 11 bases between them. The CDR3 loop reads CASSYRQWSYEQYF. The CDR3 DNA follows: TGTGCCAGCAGTTACCGACAGTGGTCCTACGAGCAGTACTTC.

The V gene is TRBV11-2, the J gene TRBJ2-7; D possibly corresponds to TRBD2 (6 bases). Trimming took 5 bases from V and 2 from J, leaving 13 bases between them. The CDR3 sequence is 14 residues long. Germline V CDR1 and CDR2: SGHAT, FQNNGV. DNA of the CDR3: TGTGCCAGCAGCCTGGGGGGAGGTACCTACGAGCAGTACTTC. This codes for CASSLGGGTYEQYF.

The gene calls are TRBV5-8 and TRBJ2-3; tentatively, D is TRBD2 (6 bases). The CDR3 loop spans 17 amino acids. V lost 0 bases to trimming and J lost 2 bases, with 16 bases between them. Germline V gene sequence: CDR1 SGHTS, CDR2 YDEGEE. The CDR3 spells CASSLGGRLQVTDTQYF. In DNA, the CDR3 is TGTGCCAGCAGCTTGGGGGGGAGGCTCCAGGTCACAGATACGCAGTATTTT.

The chain carries TRBV4-3 and TRBJ1-3; the D gene is possibly TRBD1 (5 bases). V was clipped by 1 base and J by 0 bases, with 7 bases between them. The length of the CDR3 is 15 residues. Germline V gene sequence: CDR1 LGHNA, CDR2 YSLEER. In DNA, the CDR3 is TGCGCCAGCAGCCAAGGACAGAGCTCTGGAAACACCATATATTTT. It translates to CASSQGQSSGNTIYF.

The CDR3 sequence is CASSDSLAGSNTGELFF. The CDR3 nucleotides read TGTGCCAGCAGTGACTCCCTAGCGGGGTCGAACACCGGGGAGCTGTTTTTT. The J gene is TRBJ2-2, the V gene TRBV6-4, with TRBD2 identical over 9 bases. The CDR3 is made up of 17 amino acids. Germline CDR1 reads MRHNA; CDR2 reads SNTAGT. V shed 0 bases and J 0 bases; nucleotides not matched to a gene: 2.

The chain recombines TRBV7-2 with TRBJ2-6; tentative D call: TRBD1 (6 bases). Trimming took 5 bases from V and 2 from J, leaving 10 bases between them. The germline gives CDR1 SGHTA, CDR2 FQGNSA. This CDR3 is built from 15 residues. The DNA of the CDR3 is TGTGCCAGCAGCGGCACAGGGACTGGGGCCAACGTCCTGACTTTC. Encoded protein: CASSGTGTGANVLTF.

This chain joins TRBV28 and TRBJ2-5, with D possibly TRBD2 on 6 matching bases. CDR3 length: 15 amino acids. Germline lookup yields CDR1 MDHEN and CDR2 SYDVKM. The V gene lost 0 bases and the J gene lost 6 bases, with 14 bases spanning the gap. CDR3 nucleotides: TGTGCCAGCAGTTTATGGGCGGAGGGAGATAAGACCCAGTACTTC. This encodes CASSLWAEGDKTQYF.

This clone came up once. The chain combines TRBV2 with TRBJ1-1; a weak D match, TRBD1 (5 bases). The CDR3 is 15 amino acids. Germline CDR1 SNHLY, CDR2 FYNNEI. V shed 5 bases and J shed 1 base, with 14 bases lying between them. CDR3 coding DNA: TGTGCCAGCAGTCTAATCAGGGCCGAGAACACTGAAGCTTTCTTT. Amino acid sequence: CASSLIRAENTEAFF.

V usage is TRBV7-9 and J usage is TRBJ1-3; 8 bases map to TRBD1. With 3 bases clipped from V and 7 bases from J, the junction kept 14 bases outside the gene matches. Germline V gene lookup returns CDR1 SEHNR and CDR2 FQNEAQ (reference sequence). The CDR3 is 17 residues long. Here the CDR3 DNA reads TGTGCCAGCAGCTTCGGACAGGGTCGACGAGAGTGGAACACCATATATTTT. It specifies CASSFGQGRREWNTIYF.

The chain recombines TRBV4-3 with TRBJ2-5; 10 bases map to TRBD2. With V trimmed by 4 bases and J by 5 bases, 7 bases remained unmatched. CDR3 length equals 15 residues. From germline, CDR1 is LGHNA and CDR2 YSLEER. Written as DNA, the CDR3 is TGCGCCAGCAGCCGGGGACTAGCGAACGTGGAGACCCAGTACTTC. Translation: CASSRGLANVETQYF.